This TCR beta chain was found in a study of cytomegalovirus exposure and HLA in healthy donors. Background on the study: Unique TCR beta sequences numbering 120 million or so came from 150 million to 200 million T cells in an earlier analysis.

CDR3 size: 13 residues. V lost 7 bases and J lost 1, with 13 bases in between. CDR1 is SQVTM, CDR2 ANQGSEA, per germline. About this clone itself: Its antigen remains unknown.

Study-level findings and limits: When analyzed later, a missense DCLRE1C variant was found to be linked to TCR beta V- and J-gene trimming.

Use of 60 Vbeta and 13 Jbeta primers characterized the PCR. This table comes from immunoSEQ multiplex PCR, and its TCRdb copy is limited to in-frame clones, with some not included. The table shows 90,000 to 110,000 clones, with over 70% occurring only once. Although they were nominally healthy when sampled, donors likely had unrecorded immune exposures. This chain uses TRBV29-1 with TRBJ1-1; tentative D call: TRBD1 (6 bases). The source of this sequence is a middle-aged woman in good health and CMV-seropositive. Sample: PBMCs. The CDR3 here is CSAQGGKNTEAFF. The CDR3 bases are TGCAGCGCCCAAGGGGGTAAGAACACTGAAGCTTTCTTT.